A single sample is the source of the 9 T cell receptor beta chains below, sequenced in a study of shared clonotypes between healthy human individuals. Naive CD8 cells lacked CD45RO and underwent positive selection for CCR7, leaving out terminally differentiated effector memory CD45RA+ cells. This table comes from immunoSEQ multiplex PCR, and its TCRdb copy is limited to in-frame clones, with some not included. This table has about 700,000 clones, 92% appearing once. The specimen was naive CD8+ T cells sorted from blood. These receptors were obtained from a young man in good health.

The chain uses TRBV5-1 and TRBJ2-5; 10 nucleotides line up with TRBD2. The V and J ends lost 4 bases and 4 bases, in that order; junction bases with no gene match: 7. CDR1 and CDR2 (germline): SGHRS, YFSETQ. This CDR3 contains 15 residues. The CDR3 loop is CASSRWIAGGETQYF. For the CDR3, the DNA is TGCGCCAGCAGCCGCTGGATAGCGGGAGGAGAGACCCAGTACTTC.

V is TRBV2 and J is TRBJ2-1; D assignment may be TRBD1 or TRBD2 (5 bases each). The germline V gene has CDR1 SNHLY and CDR2 FYNNEI. V was pared by 4 bases and J by 2 bases, with 12 bases between. This CDR3 spans 15 amino acids. The CDR3 protein is CASSAVGVTYNEQFF. The CDR3 DNA follows: TGTGCCAGCAGTGCGGTGGGGGTGACCTACAATGAGCAGTTCTTC.

V usage is TRBV2 and J usage is TRBJ2-1, with D perhaps given as TRBD1 or TRBD2 (5 bases each). V was trimmed by 3 bases and J by 4 bases, leaving 13 bases between them. This CDR3 is 15 amino acids long. Germline CDR1 reads SNHLY; CDR2 reads FYNNEI. The CDR3 bases are TGTGCCAGCAGTGAGGGACCCAAACTATACAATGAGCAGTTCTTC. This encodes CASSEGPKLYNEQFF.

The CDR3 is CASSTSVGIHYGYTF. CDR3 DNA sequence: TGTGCCAGCAGCACCTCGGTGGGGATCCACTATGGCTACACCTTC. This sequence joins TRBV7-9 and TRBJ1-2; the D is unclear. The CDR3 sequence is 15 residues long. CDR1 and CDR2 (germline): SEHNR, FQNEAQ (reference sequence). The ends were cut back, 5 bases at V and 3 bases at J, with 16 bases in the middle.

This chain connects TRBV19 to TRBJ2-2, with D possibly being TRBD2 (6 bases). Germline loops: CDR1 LNHDA, CDR2 SQIVND (reference sequence). V dropped 6 bases and J dropped 9 bases, with 26 bases sitting between them. The CDR3 runs to 17 residues. CDR3 loop: CASSTNRIADPHRELFF. The CDR3 region has the DNA TGTGCCAGTAGCACTAACCGCATAGCGGACCCTCACCGGGAGCTGTTTTTT.

The V gene is TRBV5-1, the J gene TRBJ2-7; 13 nucleotides line up with TRBD2. The V gene end was trimmed by 3 bases and the J gene end by 1 base; junction bases not matched to a gene: 10. CDR3 size: 18 residues. Germline CDR1 reads SGHRS; CDR2 reads YFSETQ. CDR3 in DNA: TGCGCCAGCAGCTACGGACTAGCGGGGGTTACGATGTCCTACGAGCAGTACTTC. This encodes CASSYGLAGVTMSYEQYF.

V and J are TRBV25-1 and TRBJ2-1; D remains unclear. V was shortened by 4 bases and J by 3 bases, with 7 bases between the two germline ends. The germline CDR1 and CDR2 sequences are MGHDK and SYGVNS. The CDR3 covers 13 residues. CDR3 DNA: TGTGCCAGCAGTGGAGCGAGCTACAATGAGCAGTTCTTC. Its translation is CASSGASYNEQFF. Supplemented by reference TRBV25-1 and TRBJ2-1, the full variable domain reads EADIYQTPRYLVIGTGKKITLECSQTMGHDKMYWYQQDPGMELHLIHYSYGVNSTEKGDLSSESTVSRIRTEHFPLTLESARPSHTSQYLCASSGASYNEQFFGPGTRLTVL.

The gene calls are TRBV19 and TRBJ2-1; maybe TRBD2 (6 bases). The CDR3 covers 16 residues. V was clipped by 1 base and J by 2 bases, with 12 bases between them. Germline CDR1 and CDR2: LNHDA and SQIVND (reference sequence). For the CDR3, the DNA is TGTGCCAGTAGTATAGCGGGACTGGGGCCCTACAATGAGCAGTTCTTC. This translates into CASSIAGLGPYNEQFF.

V usage is TRBV4-1 and J usage is TRBJ2-1; possibly TRBD2 for D (6 bases). Germline V gene lookup returns CDR1 MGHRA and CDR2 YSYEKL. Trimming stripped 1 base from V and 2 bases from J, with 15 bases between. The CDR3 extends over 17 amino acids. CDR3: CASSQGPPGGAYNEQFF. The CDR3 region has the DNA TGCGCCAGCAGCCAAGGTCCACCTGGCGGGGCCTACAATGAGCAGTTCTTC.